This T cell receptor beta chain was captured by sequencing in a study of graft-versus-host responses after intestinal transplantation. Across the study: Anti-thymocyte globulin induction preceded two to four years of tacrolimus and steroid maintenance in all recipients. Findings and caveats of the study: Some GvH clones appeared in ileal mucosa or blood before recipient bone marrow. Among circulating GvH clones, peak levels were associated with early post-transplant declines in HvG clones.

Concerning this clone itself: Its target is not known.

Profiled with immunoSEQ multiplex PCR; TCRdb holds only in-frame clones, not every one. The sample carries tens of thousands of clones, over 80% recorded once. The CDR3 length is 16 residues. V lost 1 base and J lost 0, with 10 bases in between. The germline gives CDR1 MDHEN, CDR2 SYDVKM. The origin of this receptor is a human donor who received an intestinal transplant. This sequence joins TRBV28 and TRBJ2-1; D unresolved. The sequencing here drew on unstimulated CD8+ T cells sorted from spleen or lymph node cells, taken before intestinal transplant. The CDR3 loop reads CASSLLRFSSYNEQFF. For the CDR3, the DNA is TGTGCCAGCAGTTTATTGCGCTTTAGCTCCTACAATGAGCAGTTCTTC.